This T cell receptor (beta chain) was retrieved from a study of shared clonotypes between healthy human individuals. General study findings and limits: Memory subsets generally showed lower estimated richness than naive subsets.

It was CD45RO-negative cells, positively selected for CCR7, that made up naive CD8 cells, with terminally differentiated effector memory CD45RA+ cells excluded. Of note for this clone: Its specificity is not known.

Assay used: immunoSEQ multiplex PCR; TCRdb lists only in-frame clones, some missing. This sample yields hundreds of thousands of clones, of which approximately 96% are seen a single time; 0.095% to 0.13% belongs to the top ten. This CDR3 is 15 amino acids long. The germline gives CDR1 MNHNS, CDR2 SASEGT. V gave up 2 bases and J gave up 4 bases, with 15 bases separating them. V gene TRBV6-1 combines with J gene TRBJ2-7; no clear D. The sequencing input was naive CD8+ T cells sorted from blood. This receptor was taken from a woman in her 30s in good health. CDR3 sequence reads: CASSESTDLGYEQYF. As DNA, the CDR3 is TGTGCCAGCAGTGAATCCACCGACTTGGGTTACGAGCAGTACTTC.